A selection of T cell receptor beta chains follows, all from one sample in a study of blood T cell repertoires in COVID-19. Profiling relied on immunoSEQ multiplex PCR, and the TCRdb table lists in-frame clones only, not all of them. In the table there are approximately 71,000 clones, about 80% of which are singletons. The sample consisted of peripheral blood. Source of these receptors: a man aged 60 to 69 with active or convalescent COVID-19. Both conserved end residues are part of each CDR3. D genes are given only for firm matches. Clone sizes are given selectively: once, few, many, or a class where the clone is expanded.

-	TRBJ1-2	TRBV6-5	few	TGTGCCAGCACTTCCAGACGGACACATAACTATGGCTACACCTTC	CASTSRRTHNYGYTF
-	TRBJ2-7	TRBV28	many	TGTGCCAGCAGTTTATTTCCCCAGGAAGAGCAGTACTTC	CASSLFPQEEQYF
TRBD2	TRBJ2-2	TRBV3-1/TRBV3-2	-	TGTGCCAGCAGCCAAGTAGGGACTAGCGGCGGGGAGCTGTTTTTT	CASSQVGTSGGELFF
TRBD2	TRBJ2-3	TRBV5-1	-	TGCGCCAGCAGCACCGGGACTAGCGGGGGGGCAGATACGCAGTATTTT	CASSTGTSGGADTQYF
TRBD2	TRBJ2-1	TRBV2	-	TGTGCCAGCGCCAGACTAGCGGATCCCAATGAGCAGTTCTTC	CASARLADPNEQFF
-	TRBJ1-1	TRBV27	-	TGTGCCAGCTATCAACAAAGGGGGAACACTGAAGCTTTCTTT	CASYQQRGNTEAFF
TRBD2	TRBJ2-7	TRBV27	-	TGTGCCAGCATAAGCGGGGGGCCTTTAGGGGAGCAGTACTTC	CASISGGPLGEQYF
-	TRBJ1-1	TRBV7-8	many	TGTGCCAGCAACTCACAGCCGAACACTGAAGCTTTCTTT	CASNSQPNTEAFF
TRBD1	TRBJ1-4	TRBV16	-	TGTGCCAGCAGCCCAATGGACAGGGAAGAAAAACTGTTTTTT	CASSPMDREEKLFF
-	TRBJ1-4	TRBV25-1	-	TGTGCCAGCAGTGAAGGAGGGAGTGAAAAACTGTTTTTT	CASSEGGSEKLFF
-	TRBJ1-1	TRBV7-2	-	TGTGCCAGCAGCTTAGCGTTTTGGTCCAGGAACACTGAAGCTTTCTTT	CASSLAFWSRNTEAFF
TRBD1	TRBJ1-1	TRBV30	-	TGTGCCTGGAGTTCAATCCAGGGGGCGCGAATGGTGAACACTGAAGCTTTCTTT	CAWSSIQGARMVNTEAFF
TRBD2	TRBJ2-7	TRBV18	-	TGTGCCAGCTCGACACCCCGGACTAGCGGGGGGGACTACGAGCAGTACTTC	CASSTPRTSGGDYEQYF
-	TRBJ2-7	TRBV6-6	-	TGTGCCAGCAGTAGCTTAGAAGCCTACGAGCAGTACTTC	CASSSLEAYEQYF
-	TRBJ2-2	TRBV11-3	-	TGTGCCAGCAGCCGGGACTGGAACACCGGGGAGCTGTTTTTT	CASSRDWNTGELFF
TRBD1	TRBJ2-7	TRBV10-3	-	TGTGCCATCAGACGGGACAGTACCTACGAGCAGTACTTC	CAIRRDSTYEQYF
TRBD1	TRBJ1-2	TRBV18	few	TGTGCCAGCTCCCCGATCCGGGACAGAGATGGCTACACCTTC	CASSPIRDRDGYTF
-	TRBJ2-7	TRBV24-1	once	TGTGCCACCAGTGAGTCCGGGACACCCTACGAGCAGTACTTC	CATSESGTPYEQYF
TRBD2	TRBJ2-7	TRBV18	-	TGTGCCAGCTCACCAGGGGGAATAGCGGGGGAGAACGAGCAGTACTTC	CASSPGGIAGENEQYF
TRBD1	TRBJ1-5	TRBV19	-	TGTGCCAGTACCCCGACAGGGTGGCAGCCCCAGCATTTT	CASTPTGWQPQHF
-	TRBJ1-2	TRBV2	-	TGTGCCAGCATCTCCCTAGGGGGGGGCGGCTACACCTTC	CASISLGGGGYTF